These T cell receptor beta chains were read from a single sample in a study of CD8 T cells in Susac syndrome. Each CDR3 protein is one row after TCRdb ran MiXCR on the immunoSEQ multiplex PCR reads. The table includes some 60,000 distinct CDR3 sequences, 85% to 95% detected once. Sequencing used CD8+ T cells from PBMCs. Every receptor here comes from a human donor in good health. Both conserved end residues are part of each CDR3. A D gene is named only where the DNA matches it firmly. For some rows the clone size is stated as once, few or many, or as a class when expanded; others skip it.

v_call	j_call	d_call	clone_size	cdr3_aa	cdr3_nt
TRBV10-3	TRBJ2-1	TRBD1	-	CAIRTGNEQFF	TGTGCCATCAGGACAGGGAATGAGCAGTTCTTC
TRBV3-1	TRBJ2-3	-	-	CASSQELEAGDTQYF	TGTGCCAGCAGCCAAGAATTAGAAGCTGGAGATACGCAGTATTTT
TRBV28	TRBJ1-1	-	-	CASSLYYLNSIVNTEAFF	TGTGCCAGCAGTTTATATTATCTCAATTCTATCGTGAACACTGAAGCTTTCTTT
TRBV9	TRBJ2-3	-	-	CASSARSGGFTDTQYF	TGTGCCAGCAGCGCCCGGTCAGGCGGATTCACAGATACGCAGTATTTT
TRBV28	TRBJ2-7	-	-	CASSRQVTYEQYF	TGTGCCAGCAGTCGTCAGGTAACCTACGAGCAGTACTTC
TRBV9	TRBJ2-3	TRBD2	-	CASSVDSGGPGDTQYF	TGTGCCAGCAGCGTAGATAGCGGGGGGCCGGGAGATACGCAGTATTTT
TRBV6-6	TRBJ2-7	-	-	CASSYWSDRSSYEQYF	TGTGCCAGCAGTTACTGGAGTGACAGGAGCTCCTACGAGCAGTACTTC
TRBV16	TRBJ1-2	-	-	CASSPPGTHGYTF	TGTGCCAGCAGTCCACCGGGAACCCATGGCTACACCTTC
TRBV27	TRBJ1-2	-	-	CASSSAGPSNYGYTF	TGTGCCAGCAGTTCGGCAGGCCCATCTAACTATGGCTACACCTTC
TRBV9	TRBJ2-5	TRBD1	-	CASSEGDSGYQETQYF	TGTGCCAGCAGCGAGGGGGACAGTGGGTACCAAGAGACCCAGTACTTC
TRBV7-9	TRBJ1-5	-	-	CASSGGTNQPQHF	TGTGCCAGCAGCGGAGGGACCAATCAGCCCCAGCATTTT
TRBV2	TRBJ2-5	TRBD2	-	CASTRTSGGFETQYF	TGTGCCAGCACCAGGACTAGCGGGGGGTTCGAGACCCAGTACTTC
TRBV27	TRBJ1-5	TRBD1	-	CASSFRTGADQPQHF	TGTGCCAGCAGTTTTAGGACAGGCGCGGATCAGCCCCAGCATTTT
TRBV2	TRBJ2-7	TRBD1	-	CASRPRDRGDEQYF	TGTGCCAGCAGACCCCGGGACAGGGGGGACGAGCAGTACTTC
TRBV12-3/TRBV12-4	TRBJ2-2	-	-	CAESAFTGELFF	TGTGCCGAATCCGCATTTACCGGGGAGCTGTTTTTT
TRBV6-1	TRBJ1-2	-	-	CASSPRGDIPGASYGYTF	TGTGCCAGCAGCCCCCGGGGAGATATTCCGGGGGCTTCCTATGGCTACACCTTC
TRBV14	TRBJ2-7	TRBD2	-	CASSQYSSGGYEQYF	TGTGCCAGCAGCCAATATTCTAGCGGGGGCTACGAGCAGTACTTC
TRBV30	TRBJ2-7	TRBD1	-	CAWRQGPFSYEQYF	TGTGCCTGGAGACAGGGGCCCTTCTCCTACGAGCAGTACTTC
TRBV11-2	TRBJ2-5	TRBD2	once	CASSNLAGDREETQYF	TGTGCCAGCAGCAACCTAGCGGGGGACCGAGAAGAGACCCAGTACTTC
TRBV10-2	TRBJ2-7	-	once	CASNSLGDRAYYEQYF	TGCGCCAGCAACTCACTCGGGGATCGAGCCTACTACGAGCAGTACTTC
TRBV27	TRBJ1-1	-	-	CASSLGGAGTEAFF	TGTGCCAGCAGTTTAGGGGGGGCGGGCACTGAAGCTTTCTTT
TRBV27	TRBJ1-2	TRBD1	few	CASSPGQGYGYTF	TGTGCCAGCAGTCCCGGACAGGGCTATGGCTACACCTTC
TRBV7-9	TRBJ2-7	TRBD1	-	CASSDRDRVGEQYF	TGTGCCAGCAGCGACAGGGACAGGGTGGGCGAGCAGTACTTC
TRBV2	TRBJ1-6	-	-	CASIGPPLHF	TGTGCCAGCATAGGACCACCCCTCCACTTT
TRBV7-9	TRBJ2-7	-	few	CASSSPDGIREQYF	TGTGCCAGCAGCTCACCTGACGGGATTCGGGAGCAGTACTTC
TRBV24-1	TRBJ2-5	-	-	CATSDPQRETQYF	TGTGCCACCAGTGACCCCCAACGGGAGACCCAGTACTTC
TRBV6-6	TRBJ2-1	-	-	CASSPPLGPINEQFF	TGTGCCAGCAGTCCACCTCTAGGACCGATCAATGAGCAGTTCTTC
TRBV12-3/TRBV12-4	TRBJ2-1	-	-	CASSLGIYNEQFF	TGTGCCAGCAGTTTGGGCATCTACAATGAGCAGTTCTTC
TRBV4-3	TRBJ1-2	-	-	CASSPEYGIQFFYGYTF	TGCGCCAGCAGCCCTGAGTACGGGATACAATTTTTCTATGGCTACACCTTC
TRBV7-9	TRBJ2-3	TRBD2	-	CASSPRLAGGYPDTQYF	TGTGCCAGCAGCCCACGACTAGCGGGGGGATACCCCGATACGCAGTATTTT
TRBV13	TRBJ2-5	TRBD2	-	CASSSTGGDAETQYF	TGTGCCAGCAGCTCCACTGGGGGGGACGCGGAGACCCAGTACTTC
TRBV20-1	TRBJ2-1	-	-	CSARSLAQSSYNEQFF	TGCAGTGCTAGATCCCTAGCGCAGAGCTCCTACAATGAGCAGTTCTTC
TRBV7-2	TRBJ2-1	-	-	CASSLRGGGNEQFF	TGTGCCAGCAGCTTACGTGGAGGGGGCAATGAGCAGTTCTTC
TRBV12-3/TRBV12-4	TRBJ1-5	-	-	CASSQTGTVGQPQHF	TGTGCCAGCAGTCAGACGGGGACCGTCGGTCAGCCCCAGCATTTT
TRBV25-1	TRBJ2-3	-	-	CASSELEGTDTQYF	TGTGCCAGCAGTGAATTGGAGGGCACAGATACGCAGTATTTT
TRBV4-1	TRBJ2-3	-	once	CASSPQNRKTDTQYF	TGCGCCAGCAGCCCTCAGAACAGGAAAACAGATACGCAGTATTTT
TRBV5-5	TRBJ2-1	-	-	CASSLTPPFGNNEQFF	TGTGCCAGCAGCTTGACCCCTCCTTTCGGGAACAATGAGCAGTTCTTC
TRBV12-3/TRBV12-4	TRBJ1-6	TRBD1	-	CASSFLMAGGHSPLHF	TGTGCCAGCAGTTTTTTGATGGCAGGGGGGCATTCACCCCTCCACTTT
TRBV4-3	TRBJ2-3	-	few	CASSQLSHAGDTQYF	TGCGCCAGCAGTCAGCTCAGCCATGCGGGAGATACGCAGTATTTT
TRBV5-4	TRBJ2-1	TRBD1	-	CASTRDRSYNEQFF	TGTGCCAGCACCCGGGACAGGTCCTACAATGAGCAGTTCTTC
TRBV7-9	TRBJ2-2	-	-	CASIPGRATGELFF	TGTGCCAGCATCCCGGGCAGGGCAACCGGGGAGCTGTTTTTT
TRBV10-3	TRBJ2-1	TRBD2	-	CAISESSLAGRSSYNEQFF	TGTGCCATCAGTGAGTCATCACTAGCGGGGAGAAGCTCCTACAATGAGCAGTTCTTC
TRBV29-1	TRBJ2-1	-	-	CSVGMVSARDEQFF	TGCAGCGTTGGTATGGTCAGCGCGAGGGATGAGCAGTTCTTC
TRBV7-9	TRBJ2-2	TRBD1	-	CASSLDRGVNTGELFF	TGTGCCAGCAGCTTAGACAGGGGGGTGAACACCGGGGAGCTGTTTTTT
TRBV5-1	TRBJ2-7	-	-	CASSPTFRPYEQYF	TGCGCCAGCAGCCCGACATTTAGACCCTACGAGCAGTACTTC
TRBV5-1	TRBJ2-5	TRBD1	once	CASSFEGGVGETQYF	TGCGCCAGCAGCTTCGAAGGGGGCGTAGGGGAGACCCAGTACTTC
TRBV20-1	TRBJ2-7	TRBD2	once	CSARPSSGASYEQYF	TGCAGTGCTAGGCCTTCTAGCGGGGCATCCTACGAGCAGTACTTC
TRBV11-1	TRBJ2-2	-	-	CASSSPRGRDTGELFF	TGTGCCAGCAGCTCCCCGAGGGGCAGGGACACCGGGGAGCTGTTTTTT
TRBV6-5	TRBJ1-2	-	-	CASAGHLNYGYTF	TGTGCCAGCGCTGGACACCTAAACTATGGCTACACCTTC
TRBV6-6	TRBJ2-3	TRBD1	once	CASSYGPGGADTQYF	TGTGCCAGCAGTTACGGGCCAGGGGGCGCAGATACGCAGTATTTT
TRBV4-1	TRBJ1-1	-	-	CASSHQQVNTEAFF	TGCGCCAGCAGCCACCAACAAGTGAACACTGAAGCTTTCTTT
TRBV7-9	TRBJ1-1	-	-	CASSGSPPEAFF	TGTGCCAGCAGCGGGAGTCCTCCTGAAGCTTTCTTT
TRBV27	TRBJ2-3	-	-	CASSQGWDTDTQYF	TGTGCCAGCAGTCAGGGTTGGGACACAGATACGCAGTATTTT